This T cell receptor beta chain originates from a study of blood T cells in healthy people across ages. The authors ran a second PCR of about 7 to 11 cycles using a sample-barcoded 5' primer and a J-beta primer mix. TCRdb recomputed calls from the 5' RACE reads with MiXCR, one row per CDR3 protein. The top ten hold roughly 25% of the sample, which has around 780,000 distinct CDR3 sequences, around 50% seen once. Per sample, extraction of total RNA gave at least 6 micrograms in every case. V lost 4 bases, J lost 3 bases, and 12 bases lay in between. The CDR3 consists of 14 residues. Material for sequencing was blood. This chain links TRBV12-3 or TRBV12-4 with TRBJ2-5; the D is unclear. This TCR was sampled from a man aged 35 to 55 in good health. This CDR3 reads CASSSPPEEETQYF. The CDR3 DNA reads as TGTGCCAGCAGTTCCCCGCCTGAAGAAGAGACCCAGTACTTC.